These 2 T cell receptor beta chains came from one sample sequenced in a study of metastatic and nonmetastatic thyroid tumors. Thyroid surgery was preceded by no treatment in any patient. TCRdb re-analyzed the PCR reads through MiXCR. This sample carries around 20,000 clones, approximately 19% of them seen once, and the ten largest clones take about 26%. Material: blood. These receptors all come from a female donor with papillary thyroid cancer or a benign thyroid nodule (not recorded which). Some clones in this sample may be carry-over from other donors' samples.

This clone was found many times. V is TRBV5-1 and J is TRBJ1-1, with D possibly TRBD1 on 6 matching bases. Germline CDR1 and CDR2: SGHRS and YFSETQ. The CDR3 extends over 15 amino acids. Trimming shortened V by 0 bases and J by 5 bases, and 14 bases separated the two germline ends. The DNA of the CDR3 is TGCGCCAGCAGCTTGGAGGGGGGAAGGTTAACTGAAGCTTTCTTT. This sequence encodes CASSLEGGRLTEAFF.

This clone has ten or more counts. The chain links TRBV10-3 to TRBJ1-1, with D possibly TRBD1 on 6 matching bases. Trimming took off 4 bases at V and 1 base at J, with 7 bases between the two ends. The CDR3 length is 13 residues. Looked up from germline, CDR1 is ENHRY and CDR2 is SYGVKD. The CDR3 here is CAISADRNTEAFF. Written as DNA, the CDR3 is TGTGCCATCAGTGCGGACAGGAACACTGAAGCTTTCTTT.